The 2 T cell receptor beta chains in this list originate from one sample, sequenced in a study of T cell responses to AZD1222 COVID-19 vaccine. Clones were read by immunoSEQ multiplex PCR, and TCRdb kept only the in-frame ones, dropping some. The sample yields about 69,000 clones, 75% to 90% seen once. This specimen was peripheral blood, taken 28 days after the second AZD1222 dose. These receptors came from an adult who received the AZD1222 COVID-19 vaccine.

The CDR3 here is CASRRRDNPLNTEAFF. The CDR3, as DNA: TGTGCCAGCAGACGCCGGGACAACCCTTTAAACACTGAAGCTTTCTTT. The chain has TRBV11-3 and TRBJ1-1, with D possibly being TRBD1 (6 bases). Trimming cost V 6 bases and J 2 bases, with 19 bases left between them. This CDR3 spans 16 amino acids. Germline CDR1 and CDR2: SGHNT and YENEEA.

The chain links TRBV2 to TRBJ2-5; tentatively, D is TRBD2 (7 bases). The length of the CDR3 is 15 residues. CDR1 is SNHLY, CDR2 FYNNEI, per germline. Between the trimmed V and J ends, which lost 2 bases and 4 bases, there was a span of 14 bases. The CDR3 DNA sequence: TGTGCCAGCAGTGAAAGCGCGGGGGCCTTAGAGACCCAGTACTTC. Encoded protein: CASSESAGALETQYF.